The clone carrying this T cell receptor (beta chain) has a count of ten or more. The source of the sample is a study of T cells in Graves' hyperthyroidism and ophthalmopathy. Deletions cut 5 bases from V and 2 bases from J, with 18 bases between. CDR1 DFQATT and CDR2 SNEGSKA come from the germline V gene (reference sequence). There are 15 residues in the CDR3. Regions amplified from RNA transcripts were the TCR beta CDR3 regions. HTBI primers drove first-round RT-PCR of the TCR CDR3. MiXCR, run by TCRdb on the multiplex PCR reads, gives a single entry per CDR3 protein. The sample has some 350,000 distinct CDR3 sequences; about 19% are singletons.

Sequencing was carried out using blood. The clonotype was recovered from a woman younger than 35 with Graves' hyperthyroidism. The chain recombines TRBV20-1 with TRBJ1-1; D call uncertain. CDR3 sequence: CSAGGRRAQNTEAFF. In nucleotides, the CDR3 is TGCAGTGCTGGTGGAAGGAGAGCGCAAAACACTGAAGCTTTCTTT.